Following are 2 T cell receptor beta chains from one sample sequenced in a study of cytomegalovirus exposure and HLA in healthy donors. Primers for the PCR totalled 60 Vbeta and 13 Jbeta. Produced via immunoSEQ multiplex PCR; TCRdb's table is partial and in-frame only. The sample carries about 120,000 clones, about 83% recorded once. Sequencing was performed on PBMCs. The receptor source for this set is a female donor in good health and CMV-seronegative.

V is TRBV10-1 and J is TRBJ2-7; D is possibly TRBD1 (5 bases). This CDR3 is built from 12 residues. V was cut by 6 bases and J by 5 bases, with 11 bases left in between. In germline, CDR1 is WNHNN, CDR2 SYGVQD (reference sequence). CDR3: CASRGLGDEQYF. The CDR3 DNA sequence: TGCGCCAGCAGAGGGTTAGGGGACGAGCAGTACTTC.

The chain has TRBV4-2 and TRBJ2-7; 9 bases agree with TRBD1. The germline gives CDR1 LGHNA, CDR2 YNFKEQ. V shed 3 bases, J shed 4 bases, and the junction held 10 bases outside the gene matches. CDR3 size: 16 residues. CDR3: CASSQGGTGSWYEQYF. CDR3 nucleotides: TGTGCCAGCAGCCAGGGAGGGACAGGGAGCTGGTACGAGCAGTACTTC.